This T cell receptor (beta chain) was captured in a study of T cell responses to AZD1222 COVID-19 vaccine. Whole-study results and caveats: No day 14 peak samples; only post-peak repertoires were characterized. Vaccine-associated CD4 TCRs ranged over spike, dominating at 160-218 and 743-854. A mostly white British donor set with more females was recruited, and clonal diversity was possibly underestimated. Spike-specific TCR breadth and depth went up after people got two AZD1222 doses.

Details on this clone: Its specificity is not known.

Data came from immunoSEQ multiplex PCR; TCRdb stores just in-frame clones and leaves some out. Of about 99,000 clones detected, nearly 90% appear once; the ten largest clones hold less than 3.5%. Germline assignment: CDR1 MGHRA and CDR2 YSYEKL. V was trimmed by 2 bases and J by 5 bases, leaving 10 bases between them. The CDR3 contains 14 residues. The chain combines TRBV4-1 with TRBJ1-5; D is possibly TRBD1 (5 bases). The clonotype originates from an adult in good health. This specimen consisted of peripheral blood, obtained on day 0 of AZD1222 vaccination. The CDR3 DNA reads as TGCGCCAGCAGCCAACGCGACAGCCATCAGCCCCAGCATTTT. It translates to CASSQRDSHQPQHF.